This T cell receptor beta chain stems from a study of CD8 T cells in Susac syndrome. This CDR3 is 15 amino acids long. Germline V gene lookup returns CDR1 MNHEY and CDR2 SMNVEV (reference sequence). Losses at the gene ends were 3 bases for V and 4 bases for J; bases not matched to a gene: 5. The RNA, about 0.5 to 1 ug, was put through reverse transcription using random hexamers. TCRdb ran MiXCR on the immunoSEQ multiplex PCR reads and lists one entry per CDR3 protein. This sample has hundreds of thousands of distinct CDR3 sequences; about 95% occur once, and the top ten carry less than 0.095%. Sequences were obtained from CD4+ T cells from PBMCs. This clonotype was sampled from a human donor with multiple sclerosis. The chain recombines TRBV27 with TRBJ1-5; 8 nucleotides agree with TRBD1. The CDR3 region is CASSFDRGGNQPQHF. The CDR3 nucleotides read TGTGCCAGCAGTTTCGACAGGGGCGGTAATCAGCCCCAGCATTTT.